This is a list of T cell receptor beta chains from one sample in a study of blood T cell repertoires in COVID-19. Assay: immunoSEQ multiplex PCR; the TCRdb copy retains only in-frame clones and omits some. The sample shows approximately 150,000 clones, around 87% of them seen only once. Material for sequencing was peripheral blood. The origin of the receptors is a woman between 50 and 59 years old with active or convalescent COVID-19. The CDR3 runs from the conserved cysteine through the conserved F or W. The D gene is left open where the match is weak. Rows give clone size only sometimes, using once, few, many, or a class for an expanded clone.

clone_size: .
v_call: TRBV28
j_call: TRBJ2-1
d_call: .
cdr3_aa: CLTSGRYNEQFF
cdr3_nt: TGTCTAACAAGCGGTCGATACAATGAGCAGTTCTTC

clone_size: few
v_call: TRBV30
j_call: TRBJ1-1
d_call: .
cdr3_aa: CAWSTGVPNTEAFF
cdr3_nt: TGTGCCTGGAGTACCGGGGTCCCGAACACTGAAGCTTTCTTT

clone_size: .
v_call: TRBV11-3
j_call: TRBJ2-2
d_call: .
cdr3_aa: CASSHGSGPGELFF
cdr3_nt: TGTGCCAGCAGCCATGGGAGCGGGCCCGGGGAGCTGTTTTTT

clone_size: .
v_call: TRBV7-9
j_call: TRBJ1-2
d_call: TRBD1
cdr3_aa: CASSLQGALGYTF
cdr3_nt: TGTGCCAGCAGCTTACAGGGGGCGCTTGGCTACACCTTC

clone_size: .
v_call: TRBV4-3
j_call: TRBJ2-2
d_call: TRBD2
cdr3_aa: CASSQEPGGGLPGELFF
cdr3_nt: TGCGCCAGCAGCCAAGAGCCGGGAGGGGGGTTACCCGGGGAGCTGTTTTTT

clone_size: .
v_call: TRBV27
j_call: TRBJ2-7
d_call: TRBD2
cdr3_aa: CASSLSGGIRSYEQYF
cdr3_nt: TGTGCCAGCAGTTTATCGGGAGGGATAAGGTCCTACGAGCAGTACTTC

clone_size: .
v_call: TRBV7-9
j_call: TRBJ1-2
d_call: .
cdr3_aa: CASSFVRITYGYTF
cdr3_nt: TGTGCCAGCAGCTTCGTCAGGATAACCTATGGCTACACCTTC

clone_size: .
v_call: TRBV5-1
j_call: TRBJ2-3
d_call: .
cdr3_aa: CASTGFPPEDTQYF
cdr3_nt: TGCGCCAGCACAGGTTTTCCCCCAGAAGATACGCAGTATTTT

clone_size: few
v_call: TRBV21-1
j_call: TRBJ1-5
d_call: .
cdr3_aa: CASSKIEGAGNQPQHF
cdr3_nt: TGTGCCAGCAGCAAAATAGAGGGGGCGGGCAATCAGCCCCAGCATTTT

clone_size: .
v_call: TRBV6-5
j_call: TRBJ2-5
d_call: .
cdr3_aa: CASRRRAQETQYF
cdr3_nt: TGTGCCAGCCGTAGGCGGGCTCAAGAGACCCAGTACTTC

clone_size: .
v_call: TRBV7-2
j_call: TRBJ1-2
d_call: .
cdr3_aa: CASSLNRGGGYTF
cdr3_nt: TGTGCCAGCAGCTTAAACCGGGGAGGAGGCTACACCTTC

clone_size: .
v_call: TRBV25-1
j_call: TRBJ1-6
d_call: .
cdr3_aa: CASIQQGVYNSPLHF
cdr3_nt: TGTGCCAGCATCCAACAGGGTGTCTATAATTCACCCCTCCACTTT

clone_size: .
v_call: TRBV4-2
j_call: TRBJ2-1
d_call: .
cdr3_aa: CASSQDYGTSGSSYNEQFF
cdr3_nt: TGTGCCAGCAGCCAAGATTATGGTACCAGTGGGAGCTCCTACAATGAGCAGTTCTTC

clone_size: .
v_call: TRBV5-8
j_call: TRBJ2-3
d_call: TRBD1
cdr3_aa: CANSLSKGGAADTQYF
cdr3_nt: TGTGCCAACAGCCTCTCAAAAGGGGGCGCAGCAGATACGCAGTATTTT